A selection of T cell receptor beta chains follows, all from one sample in a study of T-cell reconstitution after alpha-beta-depleted transplantation in children. In TCRdb, the PCR reads were re-called with MiXCR into one record per CDR3 protein. This table holds a few hundred thousand distinct CDR3 sequences, roughly 30% found once. The starting material was PBMCs, obtained before TCRalphabeta/CD19-depleted stem cell transplant. Receptors originate from a boy less than two years old with Wiskott-Aldrich syndrome, due to receive a stem cell transplant. The CDR3 runs from the conserved cysteine through the conserved F or W. Each record gives: J gene, clone size, V gene, CDR3 protein. Clone sizes are given selectively: once, few, many, or a class where the clone is expanded.

>TRBJ1-2|few|TRBV11-2
CASSLKGFSYTF
>TRBJ1-1|once|TRBV10-2
CASSESGWGTEAFF
>TRBJ2-5|few|TRBV20-1
CSALGGSLEETQYF
>TRBJ2-5|once|TRBV10-3
CAISESGQGEGTQYF
>TRBJ2-1|few|TRBV13
CASSQLAGDPAVYNEQFF
>TRBJ2-1|once|TRBV27
CASSMLSREQFF
>TRBJ2-5|NA|TRBV7-9
CASSRGRDETQYF
>TRBJ2-3|few|TRBV5-1
CASSLGVLTDTQYF
>TRBJ2-1|few|TRBV14
CASSQEVGRTSGNNEQFF
>TRBJ2-3|NA|TRBV5-1
CASSTRTSPDTQYF
>TRBJ2-6|NA|TRBV6-1
CASMWAGTHSGANVLTF
>TRBJ1-2|few|TRBV19
CASSIRESGYTF
>TRBJ2-7|NA|TRBV19
CASRRGDGRTYEQYF
>TRBJ2-1|NA|TRBV19
CASEDLAGGQFF
>TRBJ1-1|few|TRBV20-1
CSARWDAEAFF
>TRBJ2-7|NA|TRBV7-2
CASSPRLVASYEQYF
>TRBJ2-1|NA|TRBV2
CASSERGEQFF
>TRBJ1-4|few|TRBV5-6
CASSFRKRSEKLFF
>TRBJ2-1|few|TRBV5-4
CASSLGTPGEQFF
>TRBJ1-5|NA|TRBV20-1
CSVTRQGYNNQPQHF
>TRBJ2-7|many|TRBV28
CASSLSRYEQYF
>TRBJ2-5|NA|TRBV12-3/TRBV12-4
CASRDSKTVQETQYF
>TRBJ2-2|NA|TRBV3-1
CASSQDGGELFF